This T cell receptor beta chain was sequenced during a study of T-cell reconstitution after alpha-beta-depleted transplantation in children. CDR3 length: 13 residues. Trimming took 0 bases from V and 6 from J, leaving 8 bases between them. The germline V gene has CDR1 LGHNA and CDR2 YSLEER. This clonotype was observed a few times. Antigen: not known. Study conclusions and caveats: Certain patients had high TCRbeta diversity at day 60, and it came from recipient T cells and thymic progenitors that survived. A year post-transplant, T-cell counts and diversity derived mostly from newly produced T cells. Several hundred expanded graft clones reportedly were the source of alpha-beta T cells about two months after transplant.

Preparing the TCRbeta library involved the use of unique molecular identifiers. TCRdb ran MiXCR on the PCR reads and lists one entry per CDR3 protein. Altogether hundreds of thousands of distinct CDR3 sequences are present, approximately 13% being singletons, with the ten largest covering over 2%. V gene TRBV4-3 combines with J gene TRBJ1-2, with a weak D call TRBD1 (6 bases). This specimen consisted of PBMCs, mostly from graft donor cells, obtained 360 days after TCRalphabeta/CD19-depleted stem cell transplant. The origin of this receptor is a male patient between 5 and 17 years old who had a stem cell transplant for acute myeloid leukemia, so the T cells may come from the graft donor. The CDR3 DNA is TGCGCCAGCAGCCAAGAAGGGGGGAATGGCTACACCTTC. Translation gives CASSQEGGNGYTF.